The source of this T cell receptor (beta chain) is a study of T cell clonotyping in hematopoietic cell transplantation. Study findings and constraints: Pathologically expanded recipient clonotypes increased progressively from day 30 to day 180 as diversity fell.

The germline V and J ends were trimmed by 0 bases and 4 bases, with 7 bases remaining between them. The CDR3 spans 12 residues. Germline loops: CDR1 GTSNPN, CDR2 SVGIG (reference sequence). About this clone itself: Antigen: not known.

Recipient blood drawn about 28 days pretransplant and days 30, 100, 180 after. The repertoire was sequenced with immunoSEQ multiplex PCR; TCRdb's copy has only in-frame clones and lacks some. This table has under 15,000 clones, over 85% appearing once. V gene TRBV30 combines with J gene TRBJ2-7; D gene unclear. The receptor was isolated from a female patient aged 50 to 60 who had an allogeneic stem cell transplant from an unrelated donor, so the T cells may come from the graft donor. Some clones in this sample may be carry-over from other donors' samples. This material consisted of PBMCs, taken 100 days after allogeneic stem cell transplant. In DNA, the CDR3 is TGTGCCTGGAGTGTATCAGTTTACGAGCAGTACTTC. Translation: CAWSVSVYEQYF.